The 27 T cell receptor beta chains reported below all come from one sample, sequenced in a study of post-analysis software for immune sequencing data. Findings and caveats of the study: The five TRBV segments detected at higher frequency in patients than in controls included TRBV5-6, TRBV5-1 and TRBV20-1.

The antigens of these receptors remain unknown. The TCR beta cDNA libraries contained unique molecular identifiers. TCRdb re-analysed the PCR reads in MiXCR, keeping a single row per CDR3 protein. The table lists almost 700,000 distinct CDR3 sequences, 55% to 70% of them singletons. Sequencing input: blood. The receptors originated from a girl aged 2 to 10 with multiple sclerosis.

The rearrangement links TRBV5-6 to TRBJ2-3; D is perhaps TRBD2 (6 bases). The germline V gene has CDR1 SGHDT and CDR2 YYEEEE. Trimming shortened V by 4 bases and J by 4 bases, and 13 bases separated the two germline ends. This CDR3 region has 14 residues. The CDR3 region has the DNA TGTGCCAGCAGCCACCTGCGGGGCGCAGATACGCAGTATTTT. This translates into CASSHLRGADTQYF. The variable domain in full, completed from reference TRBV5-6 and TRBJ2-3, reads DAGVTQSPTHLIKTRGQQVTLRCSPKSGHDTVSWYQQALGQGPQFIFQYYEEEERQRGNFPDRFSGHQFPNYSSELNVNALLLGDSALYLCASSHLRGADTQYFGPGTRLTVL.

This rearrangement joins TRBV5-1 to TRBJ2-3; 7 bases align to TRBD2. The CDR3 has 15 amino acids. Trimming at V came to 5 bases and at J to 2 bases, leaving 8 bases not matched to a gene. In germline, CDR1 is SGHRS, CDR2 YFSETQ. As DNA, the CDR3 is TGCGCCAGCAGACCCGGGACTATCGACACAGATACGCAGTATTTT. Protein product: CASRPGTIDTDTQYF. Full variable domain (outside the CDR3, taken from reference TRBV5-1 and TRBJ2-3): KAGVTQTPRYLIKTRGQQVTLSCSPISGHRSVSWYQQTPGQGLQFLFEYFSETQRNKGNFPGRFSGRQFSNSRSEMNVSTLELGDSALYLCASRPGTIDTDTQYFGPGTRLTVL.

The rearrangement uses TRBV20-1 and TRBJ2-1; possibly TRBD2 for D (6 bases). This CDR3 contains 14 residues. Trimming stripped 6 bases from V and 0 bases from J, with 12 bases between. Germline assignment: CDR1 DFQATT and CDR2 SNEGSKA (reference sequence). The CDR3 nucleotides are TGCAGTGCCCCGGGGGATAGCTCCTACAATGAGCAGTTCTTC. Its translation is CSAPGDSSYNEQFF.

This clonotype was found a few times. J is TRBJ2-5 and V is TRBV12-3 or TRBV12-4, with TRBD2 matching 8 bases. Gene TRBJ2-7 matches the end of the DNA better, so the J call may be wrong. This CDR3 is 14 amino acids long. The CDR3 region is CASSFGGAASEQYF. CDR3 coding DNA: TGTGCCAGCAGTTTCGGGGGGGCGGCAAGCGAGCAGTACTTC.

This sequence joins TRBV4-2 and TRBJ1-5; D possibly corresponds to TRBD1 (5 bases). The CDR3 has 14 amino acids. Germline-derived CDR1 and CDR2 are LGHNA and YNFKEQ. Trimming cost V 2 bases and J 7 bases, with 12 bases left between them. The CDR3 protein is CASSQPGVEQPQHF. The CDR3 bases are TGTGCCAGCAGCCAACCGGGGGTGGAGCAGCCCCAGCATTTT.

V gene TRBV29-1 combines with J gene TRBJ2-3; D gene uncertain. Germline V gene sequence: CDR1 SQVTM, CDR2 ANQGSEA. This CDR3 region has 12 residues. Trimming left V 7 bases short and J 2 bases short, with 10 bases between. CDR3 coding DNA: TGCAGCGCCGCGCTTAACACAGATACGCAGTATTTT. Amino acids: CSAALNTDTQYF.

J is TRBJ2-3 and V is TRBV10-3, with TRBD2 identical over 12 bases. Germline V lookup: CDR1 ENHRY, CDR2 SYGVKD. With 4 bases clipped from V and 2 bases from J, the junction kept 1 base outside the gene matches. This CDR3 spans 15 amino acids. The CDR3: CAISGLAGVTDTQYF. CDR3 bases: TGTGCCATCAGTGGACTAGCGGGGGTCACAGATACGCAGTATTTT.

This chain links TRBV29-1 with TRBJ2-1; possible D gene TRBD2, 5 bases. This CDR3 is 17 amino acids long. Between the trimmed V and J ends, which lost 6 bases and 4 bases, there was a span of 25 bases. The germline V gene has CDR1 SQVTM and CDR2 ANQGSEA. The CDR3 spells CSVPGFYGEGEYNEQFF. In DNA form, the CDR3 reads TGCAGCGTACCGGGGTTTTACGGGGAAGGAGAGTACAATGAGCAGTTCTTC.

This clonotype was seen once. The chain joins TRBV7-9 to TRBJ1-5; D call uncertain. Trimming cost V 6 bases and J 7 bases, with 10 bases left between them. Germline-derived CDR1 and CDR2 are SEHNR and FQNEAQ (reference sequence). The CDR3 runs 12 residues. The CDR3 sequence: CASSEGGQPQHF. CDR3 nucleotide sequence: TGTGCCAGCAGTGAGGGTGGGCAGCCCCAGCATTTT.

This clonotype turned up a few times. The rearrangement links TRBV18 to TRBJ2-1, with 8 bases identical to TRBD1. CDR1 is KGHSH, CDR2 LQKENI, per germline. The CDR3 contains 16 residues. V lost 1 base to trimming and J lost 1 base; unmatched junction nucleotides: 3. The CDR3 DNA is TGTGCCAGCTCACCACGGACAGGGATTTCCTACAATGAGCAGTTCTTC. This codes for CASSPRTGISYNEQFF.

This clonotype has more than one count but fewer than ten. The gene calls are TRBV2 and TRBJ1-1; D not resolved. The germline V and J ends were trimmed by 6 bases and 4 bases, with 15 bases remaining between them. CDR1 SNHLY and CDR2 FYNNEI come from the germline V gene. The length of the CDR3 is 14 residues. Here the CDR3 reads CASRGLSGITEAFF. The CDR3 coding sequence is TGTGCCAGCAGAGGGCTGTCCGGGATCACTGAAGCTTTCTTT.

The chain is built from TRBV20-1 and TRBJ1-1; D uncertain. V lost 0 bases to trimming and J lost 8 bases, with 13 bases between them. CDR1 is DFQATT, CDR2 SNEGSKA, per germline (reference sequence). The CDR3 runs 13 residues. The CDR3 region is CSARDHYDGEAFF. In DNA form, the CDR3 reads TGCAGTGCTAGAGACCATTATGACGGGGAAGCTTTCTTT.

The chain has TRBV5-1 and TRBJ2-5; a possible D gene is TRBD2 (5 bases). TRBJ2-7 matches the DNA end more closely, so the J call is doubtful. The CDR3 consists of 15 residues. The germline gives CDR1 SGHRS, CDR2 YFSETQ. As DNA, the CDR3 is TGCGCCAGCAGCCGCCACGGGGAGACAACCTACGAGCAGTACTTC. It codes for CASSRHGETTYEQYF.

The chain employs TRBV20-1 and TRBJ1-4; D is perhaps TRBD1 (6 bases). Per germline, CDR1 DFQATT and CDR2 SNEGSKA (reference sequence). V lost 2 bases and J 5 bases, leaving 6 bases between the germline ends. The CDR3 consists of 12 residues. The CDR3 spells CSARRGNEKLFF. CDR3 DNA sequence: TGCAGTGCTAGAAGGGGGAATGAAAAACTGTTTTTT.

This clonotype has more than one count but fewer than ten. The chain employs TRBV20-1 and TRBJ2-3; D possibly uses TRBD1 or TRBD2 (5 bases each). CDR1 and CDR2 (germline): DFQATT, SNEGSKA (reference sequence). The length of the CDR3 is 13 residues. The V and J ends lost 0 bases and 13 bases respectively, with 17 bases between them. Written as DNA, the CDR3 is TGCAGTGCTAGAGATCTGGTCCGGGGCTCCGAGTATTTT. Protein product: CSARDLVRGSEYF.

This clonotype was picked up one time. The CDR3, as DNA: TGCAGTGCTAGAGCCATCCGACTAGCGGGGGGCGAGTACCAAGAGACCCAGTACTTC. Amino acid sequence: CSARAIRLAGGEYQETQYF. This chain connects TRBV20-1 to TRBJ2-5, with 13 bases fitting TRBD2. Losses at the gene ends were 1 base for V and 0 bases for J; bases not matched to a gene: 11. The CDR3 sequence is 19 residues long. CDR1 is DFQATT and CDR2 is SNEGSKA in the germline V gene (reference sequence).

The chain employs TRBV10-2 and TRBJ2-4, with TRBD1 matching 8 bases. CDR3 length: 17 amino acids. Looked up from germline, CDR1 is WSHSY and CDR2 is SAAADI. Unmatched junction bases numbered 15, after V lost 10 bases and J lost 1 base. The CDR3 DNA is TGCGCCACTTTTGCTTACAGGGGGTCGAGGGCCAAAAACATTCAGTACTTC. Its translation is CATFAYRGSRAKNIQYF.

The chain employs TRBV7-2 and TRBJ1-3; D is possibly TRBD1 (5 bases). Germline values: CDR1 SGHTA, CDR2 FQGNSA. CDR3 length: 14 residues. V lost 3 bases to trimming and J lost 6 bases, with 12 bases between them. CDR3: CASSLVQGQNTIYF. The CDR3 region has the DNA TGTGCCAGCAGCTTGGTGCAGGGCCAAAACACCATATATTTT.

The V gene is TRBV3-1, the J gene TRBJ2-1, with a possible D match to TRBD1 (6 bases). CDR3 length: 15 residues. Germline V gene lookup returns CDR1 LGHDT and CDR2 YNNKEL (reference sequence). V was shortened by 4 bases and J by 3 bases, with 13 bases between the two germline ends. DNA for the CDR3: TGTGCCAGCAGCCCCCAACAGGGCAACTACAATGAGCAGTTCTTC. Translation: CASSPQQGNYNEQFF.

V gene TRBV6-5 combines with J gene TRBJ2-5, with 8 bases lining up with TRBD2. With V trimmed by 0 bases and J by 2 bases, 11 bases remained unmatched. CDR1 and CDR2 from the germline V gene are MNHEY and SVGAGI. The CDR3 consists of 18 residues. The CDR3 nucleotides are TGTGCCAGCAGTTACTCGGGTTTCGCAACGGGGGGGCAAGAGACCCAGTACTTC. Residues: CASSYSGFATGGQETQYF.

This clonotype has only one observation. V gene TRBV15 combines with J gene TRBJ1-2; D is ambiguous. CDR3 length: 13 residues. V lost 3 bases, J lost 4 bases, and 9 bases lay in between. Germline V gene data show CDR1 as LNHNV and CDR2 as YYDKDF (reference sequence). CDR3 DNA: TGTGCCACCAGCAGGGGCATGATCTATGGCTACACCTTC. It specifies CATSRGMIYGYTF.

This chain uses TRBV6-6 with TRBJ2-1, with 10 bases fitting TRBD2. V gave up 5 bases and J gave up 8 bases; unmatched junction bases: 15. CDR3 length equals 17 residues. Looked up from germline, CDR1 is MNHNY and CDR2 is SVGAGI (reference sequence). CDR3 sequence (DNA): TGTGCCAGCAGTCTAACCCCGAGCGGGAGGGCCGCGTATGAGCAGTTCTTC. Residues: CASSLTPSGRAAYEQFF.

This clonotype was recorded a few times. V gene TRBV5-1 combines with J gene TRBJ1-2; no definite D call. Germline-derived CDR1 and CDR2 are SGHRS and YFSETQ. Between the trimmed V and J ends, which lost 0 bases and 5 bases, there was a span of 8 bases. This CDR3 is built from 13 residues. CDR3 bases: TGCGCCAGCAGCTTGGGAGTAGCGTATGGCTACACCTTC. This translates into CASSLGVAYGYTF. Drawing the rest from reference TRBV5-1 and TRBJ1-2, the complete variable domain is KAGVTQTPRYLIKTRGQQVTLSCSPISGHRSVSWYQQTPGQGLQFLFEYFSETQRNKGNFPGRFSGRQFSNSRSEMNVSTLELGDSALYLCASSLGVAYGYTFGSGTRLTVV.

V gene TRBV6-2 or TRBV6-3 combines with J gene TRBJ2-1; 13 bases match TRBD2. V lost 4 bases and J lost 10; bases outside the gene matches: 4. The V gene's germline CDR1 is MNHEY and CDR2 SVGEGT. The CDR3 has 14 residues. The CDR3 DNA follows: TGTGCCAGCAGTTGGACTAGCGGGGGCTACGAGCAGTTCTTC. It translates to CASSWTSGGYEQFF.

This clonotype has more than one count but fewer than ten. V is TRBV6-6 and J is TRBJ1-2; 7 bases are shared with TRBD1. V lost 5 bases to trimming and J lost 8 bases; unmatched junction nucleotides: 8. The CDR3 consists of 13 residues. The germline CDR1 and CDR2 sequences are MNHNY and SVGAGI (reference sequence). CDR3 protein: CASSHMTGKGYTF. For the CDR3, the DNA is TGTGCCAGCAGTCACATGACAGGGAAGGGCTACACCTTC.

V and J are TRBV18 and TRBJ2-3; TRBD2 matches at 12 bases. V shed 6 bases, J shed 5 bases, and the junction held 9 bases outside the gene matches. The germline gives CDR1 KGHSH, CDR2 LQKENI. The CDR3 has 16 amino acids. This CDR3 reads CASSVGLAGSGDTQYF. In DNA form, the CDR3 reads TGTGCCAGCTCCGTTGGACTAGCGGGATCCGGAGATACGCAGTATTTT.

As concerns this clonotype: Compared with germline, one end of the junction differs, possibly owing to a read error. The chain recombines TRBV5-1 with TRBJ2-5, with D tentatively TRBD1 or TRBD2 (6 bases each). The CDR3 loop spans 13 amino acids. The germline gives CDR1 SGHRS, CDR2 YFSETQ. The CDR3: CASSLAGTSTQYF. The CDR3 nucleotides are TGCGCCAGTAGCTTGGCGGGGACAAGTACCCAGTACTTC. The full variable domain, in which reference TRBV5-1 and TRBJ2-5 provide the parts outside the CDR3, is KAGVTQTPRYLIKTRGQQVTLSCSPISGHRSVSWYQQTPGQGLQFLFEYFSETQRNKGNFPGRFSGRQFSNSRSEMNVSTLELGDSALYLCASSLAGTSTQYFGPGTRLLVL.